The clone carrying this T cell receptor (beta chain) came up many times. Its target is not known. This entry is derived from a study of naive and memory T cell subsets. The beta constant-region primer was an equimolar mix of two oligonucleotides covering TRBC1 and TRBC2. The ligated cDNA underwent four PCR rounds using SP2 and nested alpha and beta constant-region primers. TCRdb independently ran MiXCR on the UMI-ligation and nested PCR reads; one entry per CDR3 protein. This sample carries approximately 80,000 distinct CDR3 sequences, 9% to 9.5% of them seen once, and the ten largest clones take less than 1.5%. General study points: Activation and differentiation may alter RNA-based TCR counts. A clonotype means one alpha or beta sequence, not an alpha/beta pair.

J was trimmed by 6 bases and V by 6 bases; bases with no gene match: 2. Germline V gene data show CDR1 as ENHRY and CDR2 as SYGVKD. This CDR3 has 11 amino acids. Sequenced material: naive CD8+ T cells from blood. V usage is TRBV10-3 and J usage is TRBJ2-7; 7 bases match TRBD1. The sequence was collected from a human donor in good health. The CDR3, as DNA: TGTGCCATCAGCGACAGGGCCGAGCAGTACTTC. This translates into CAISDRAEQYF.